A single sample gave rise to the 13 T cell receptor beta chains below, sequenced in a study of cytomegalovirus exposure and HLA in healthy donors. Primers included in the PCR were 60 Vbeta and 13 Jbeta primers. Data came from immunoSEQ multiplex PCR; TCRdb stores just in-frame clones and leaves some out. The table records 85,000 to 130,000 clones, around 80% of them present only once. The specimen sequenced was PBMCs. The receptors stem from a man aged 35-49 years in good health and CMV-seronegative.

The genes are TRBV7-9 and TRBJ2-2, with 8 bases lining up with TRBD1. The germline V gene encodes CDR1 SEHNR and CDR2 FQNEAQ (reference sequence). CDR3 length: 16 amino acids. V shed 5 bases, J shed 1 base, and the junction held 6 bases outside the gene matches. CDR3 DNA: TGTGCCAGCAGCGAGACAGGGGCCCGGAACACCGGGGAGCTGTTTTTT. Its protein is CASSETGARNTGELFF.

The V and J genes are TRBV5-5 and TRBJ2-1; D gene ambiguous. The germline CDR1 and CDR2 sequences are SGHKS and YYEKEE (reference sequence). The CDR3 runs 14 residues. V was clipped by 0 bases and J by 9 bases, with 13 bases between them. The CDR3 bases are TGTGCCAGCAGCTTGGAAGTTAGCCATGGTGAGCAGTTCTTC. It codes for CASSLEVSHGEQFF.

As to this clone: Other nucleotide sequences from this sample produce the same CDR3. The chain recombines TRBV5-1 with TRBJ1-2; tentative D call: TRBD1 (6 bases). V was pared by 0 bases and J by 2 bases, with 8 bases between. CDR3 length: 14 amino acids. Looked up from germline, CDR1 is SGHRS and CDR2 is YFSETQ. In DNA form, the CDR3 reads TGCGCCAGCAGCTTGGGGCAGGGGAACTATGGCTACACCTTC. This codes for CASSLGQGNYGYTF.

J is TRBJ1-2 and V is TRBV10-3; 8 nucleotides align to TRBD1. Germline CDR1 ENHRY, CDR2 SYGVKD. V shed 3 bases, J shed 6 bases, and the junction held 12 bases outside the gene matches. The CDR3 length is 16 residues. In nucleotides, the CDR3 is TGTGCCATCAGTGACGGGTTTTATGCAGGGGGCCATGGCTACACCTTC. Translated, it gives CAISDGFYAGGHGYTF.

The chain links TRBV15 to TRBJ1-3, with 7 positions matching TRBD1. Trimming removed 1 base from V and 0 bases from J; junction bases left unmatched: 9. The CDR3 extends over 18 amino acids. Germline V CDR1 and CDR2: LNHNV, YYDKDF (reference sequence). The CDR3 sequence is CATSRGEGANFSGNTIYF. CDR3 coding DNA: TGTGCCACCAGCAGAGGTGAGGGGGCGAACTTCTCTGGAAACACCATATATTTT.

Note on this clone: Germline and junction disagree at one end, which may indicate a read error. J is TRBJ1-1 and V is TRBV5-1, with 7 bases aligning to TRBD1. CDR3 length equals 12 residues. The germline V gene encodes CDR1 SGHRS and CDR2 YFSETQ. CDR3 amino acids: CASSSETGEVIF. The CDR3 nucleotides read TGCGCCAGCAGCTCAGAAACAGGGGAGGTGATCTTT.

J is TRBJ2-1 and V is TRBV7-8; 8 nucleotides match TRBD2. Germline assignment: CDR1 SGHVS and CDR2 FQNEAQ. The CDR3 spans 15 residues. V trimming: 2 bases; J trimming: 3 bases; junction bases outside the gene matches: 3. CDR3 sequence: CASSLSSGYYNEQFF. The CDR3 coding sequence is TGTGCCAGCAGCTTATCTAGCGGGTACTACAATGAGCAGTTCTTC.

V and J are TRBV7-8 and TRBJ2-2; 8 nucleotides align to TRBD2. Trimming took 2 bases from V and 6 from J; bases not matched to a gene: 8. The germline CDR1 and CDR2 sequences are SGHVS and FQNEAQ. CDR3 size: 16 residues. CDR3: CASSLRGGFPPGELFF. The DNA of the CDR3 is TGTGCCAGCAGCTTACGGGGGGGCTTTCCCCCCGGGGAGCTGTTTTTT.

The J gene is TRBJ2-7, the V gene TRBV4-1; TRBD2 matches 13 bases. This CDR3 has 16 residues. Trimming removed 0 bases from V and 6 bases from J; junction bases left unmatched: 5. CDR1 MGHRA and CDR2 YSYEKL come from the germline V gene. CDR3 sequence: CASSQELAGGILEQYF. The DNA for the CDR3 is TGCGCCAGCAGCCAAGAACTAGCGGGGGGGATCCTCGAGCAGTACTTC.

The V call is TRBV11-3, the J call TRBJ2-3; 7 nucleotides agree with TRBD1. The germline V gene encodes CDR1 SGHNT and CDR2 YENEEA. The CDR3 has 15 amino acids. J lost 4 bases, V lost 4 bases, and 8 bases had no gene match. In nucleotides, the CDR3 is TGTGCCAGCAGCTCGCGGCAGGGGGAAGCAGATACGCAGTATTTT. Its translation is CASSSRQGEADTQYF.

The chain is built from TRBV29-1 and TRBJ2-3; unclear D gene. The germline V gene has CDR1 SQVTM and CDR2 ANQGSEA. The CDR3 has 13 amino acids. The V end was cut by 3 bases, the J end by 5 bases, with 12 bases between. CDR3 nucleotides: TGCAGCGTTGAGAGTCTTCCCTTAGATACGCAGTATTTT. Translating it yields CSVESLPLDTQYF.

The chain uses TRBV4-1 and TRBJ1-5; D may be TRBD1 (6 bases). Germline V gene lookup returns CDR1 MGHRA and CDR2 YSYEKL. Trimming took 0 bases from V and 6 from J, leaving 12 bases between them. The CDR3 totals 15 residues. The CDR3 DNA sequence: TGCGCCAGCAGCCAAGATTTCACAGGGAGTCAGCCCCAGCATTTT. As protein: CASSQDFTGSQPQHF.

J is TRBJ2-1 and V is TRBV9; tentatively, D is TRBD2 (5 bases). Germline assignment: CDR1 SGDLS and CDR2 YYNGEE. The V end lost 0 bases, the J end lost 7 bases, and 8 bases lay between the germline ends. This CDR3 is 13 amino acids long. Here the CDR3 DNA reads TGTGCCAGCAGCGTAGCGGGGAAGAATGAGCAGTTCTTC. Translation: CASSVAGKNEQFF. Together with reference TRBV9 and TRBJ2-1, the CDR3 gives the full variable domain: DSGVTQTPKHLITATGQRVTLRCSPRSGDLSVYWYQQSLDQGLQFLIQYYNGEERAKGNILERFSAQQFPDLHSELNLSSLELGDSALYFCASSVAGKNEQFFGPGTRLTVL.